This T cell receptor beta chain was recorded in a study of T cell responses to AZD1222 COVID-19 vaccine. Study-level points and caveats: Donors were largely white British and mainly female; clonal diversity was possibly underestimated.

Repertoires were generated with immunoSEQ multiplex PCR, while TCRdb's copy carries only in-frame clones and drops some. This sample has about 140,000 clones, with 91% found just once. Germline CDR1 and CDR2: SGHDT and YYEEEE. The CDR3 spans 15 residues. V was shortened by 2 bases and J by 0 bases, with 10 bases between the two germline ends. Comments on this clone: The antigen is unknown.

The specimen comprised peripheral blood, sampled 28 days after the second AZD1222 dose. The chain joins TRBV5-6 to TRBJ2-3, with D uncertain. This clonotype was sampled from an adult who received the AZD1222 COVID-19 vaccine. CDR3 residues: CASSLSKRSTDTQYF. In DNA, the CDR3 is TGTGCCAGCAGCTTAAGCAAGCGAAGCACAGATACGCAGTATTTT.